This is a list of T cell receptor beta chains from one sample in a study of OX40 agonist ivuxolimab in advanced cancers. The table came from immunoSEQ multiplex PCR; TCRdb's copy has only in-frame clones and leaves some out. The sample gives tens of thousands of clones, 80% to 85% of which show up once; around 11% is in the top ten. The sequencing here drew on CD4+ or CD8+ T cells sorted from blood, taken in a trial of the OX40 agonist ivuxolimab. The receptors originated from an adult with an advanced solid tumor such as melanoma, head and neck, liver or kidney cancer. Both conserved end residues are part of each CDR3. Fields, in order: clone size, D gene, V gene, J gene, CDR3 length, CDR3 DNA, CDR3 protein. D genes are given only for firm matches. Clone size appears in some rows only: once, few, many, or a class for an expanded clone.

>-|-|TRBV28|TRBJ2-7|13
TGTGCCAGCAGGCGGGGTACGGCCTACGAGCAGTACTTC
CASRRGTAYEQYF
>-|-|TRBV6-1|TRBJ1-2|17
TGTGCCAGCAGTGATTATAGTGGGAGCGGCGGAAACTATGGCTACACCTTC
CASSDYSGSGGNYGYTF
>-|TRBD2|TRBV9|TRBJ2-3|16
TGTGCCAGCAGCCCACGGACTAGCGGGGACACAGATACGCAGTATTTT
CASSPRTSGDTDTQYF
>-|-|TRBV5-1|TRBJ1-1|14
TGCGCCAGCAGCTTTCAGTCTATGAACACTGAAGCTTTCTTT
CASSFQSMNTEAFF
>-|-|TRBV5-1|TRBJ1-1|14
TGCGCCAGCAGAGCAGGGATCATGAACACTGAAGCTTTCTTT
CASRAGIMNTEAFF
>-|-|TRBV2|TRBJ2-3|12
TGTGCCAGCAGTGTGAGCACAGATACGCAGTATTTT
CASSVSTDTQYF
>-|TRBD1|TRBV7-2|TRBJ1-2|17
TGTGCCAGCAGCCGCCCCAGGGGGGCCGGTTTTAACTATGGCTACACCTTC
CASSRPRGAGFNYGYTF
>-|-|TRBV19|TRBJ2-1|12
TGTGCCAGTAGGGAGCGAGGGGATGAGCAGTTCTTC
CASRERGDEQFF
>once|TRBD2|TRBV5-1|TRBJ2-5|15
TGCGCCAGCAGCGGGACTAGCGGGGGGGGCGAGACCCAGTACTTC
CASSGTSGGGETQYF
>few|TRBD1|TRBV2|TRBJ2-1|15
TGTGCCAGCAGTGATCGAGGACAGGGCTGGGGTGAGCAGTTCTTC
CASSDRGQGWGEQFF
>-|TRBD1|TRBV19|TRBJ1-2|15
TGTGCCAGTAGTATAGGAGGACAGGGGGCCCATGGCTACACCTTC
CASSIGGQGAHGYTF
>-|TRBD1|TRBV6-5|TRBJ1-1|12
TGTGCCAGCAGTCCCCGACAGGGCAAAGCTTTCTTT
CASSPRQGKAFF
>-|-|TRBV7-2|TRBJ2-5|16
TGTGCCAGCAGCGCCCGGGACTCCCAAATTACAGAGACCCAGTACTTC
CASSARDSQITETQYF
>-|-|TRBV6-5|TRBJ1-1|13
TGTGCCAGCAGTTACTCGAAGGGAATTGAAGCTTTCTTT
CASSYSKGIEAFF
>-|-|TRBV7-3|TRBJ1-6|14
TGTGCCAGCTCTCGGGGAACCTATAATTCACCCCTCCACTTT
CASSRGTYNSPLHF
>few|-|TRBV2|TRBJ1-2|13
TGTGCCAGCAGTGTTGCAGGGTACTATGGCTACACCTTC
CASSVAGYYGYTF
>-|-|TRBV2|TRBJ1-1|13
TGTGCCAGCAGTGGGCAAGAGAACACTGAAGCTTTCTTT
CASSGQENTEAFF
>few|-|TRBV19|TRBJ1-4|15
TGTGCCAGTAGGTCGAGCGCCGCAACTAATGAAAAACTGTTTTTT
CASRSSAATNEKLFF
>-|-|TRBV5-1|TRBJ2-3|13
TGCGCCAGCAGCCTCCCAAGCCCAGATACGCAGTATTTT
CASSLPSPDTQYF
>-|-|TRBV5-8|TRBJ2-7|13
TGTGCCAGCAGCTTGACTAGCAGCCACGAGCAGTACTTC
CASSLTSSHEQYF
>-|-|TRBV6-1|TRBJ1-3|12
TGTGCCAGCACGGCTACTGGAAACACCATATATTTT
CASTATGNTIYF
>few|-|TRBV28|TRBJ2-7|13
TGTGCCAGCAGACGCGCCAGGGGCTACGAGCAGTACTTC
CASRRARGYEQYF
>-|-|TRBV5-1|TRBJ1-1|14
TGCGCCAGCAGCAGGGGGGCAGTGGGCACTGAAGCTTTCTTT
CASSRGAVGTEAFF
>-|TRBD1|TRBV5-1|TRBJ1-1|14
TGCGCCAGCAGCACGTTCAGGGGGGGCACTGAAGCTTTCTTT
CASSTFRGGTEAFF
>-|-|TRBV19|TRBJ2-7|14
TGTGCCAGTAGTATAGCAGGGACCTCCTACGAGCAGTACTTC
CASSIAGTSYEQYF
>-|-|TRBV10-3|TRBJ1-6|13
TGTGCCATCTCTCCGGACGGAAATTCACCCCTCCACTTT
CAISPDGNSPLHF
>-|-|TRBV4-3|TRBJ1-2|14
TGCGCCAGCAGCCAAGAGCGTGGGACCTATGGCTACACCTTC
CASSQERGTYGYTF
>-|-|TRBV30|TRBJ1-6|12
TGTGCCTGGAGTAGGGAGGGGGTACCCCTCCACTTT
CAWSREGVPLHF
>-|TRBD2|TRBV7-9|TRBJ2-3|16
TGTGCCAGCAGCTCGAGGTCCGGGGGGGAAGCAGATACGCAGTATTTT
CASSSRSGGEADTQYF